The rows below give T cell receptor beta chains drawn from one sample of a study of pediatric ulcerative colitis. Profiled with immunoSEQ multiplex PCR; TCRdb holds only in-frame clones, not every one. This sample has about 36,000 clones; around four fifths occur once, and the top ten carry 0.74%. Source material: gut tissue. The receptors originated from a boy between 10 and 17 years old with moderate ulcerative colitis. CDR3s include the opening cysteine and the closing phenylalanine or tryptophan. The order of the fields is V gene, clone size, J gene, CDR3 protein. Where a row states a size, it is once, few, many or the class of an expanded clone; other rows omit it.

>TRBV29-1|once|TRBJ2-1
CSVEDNPSGPYNEQFF
>TRBV29-1|NA|TRBJ1-2
CSASRDDYGYTF
>TRBV2|NA|TRBJ1-2
CASSIHSSYDYGYTF
>TRBV6-1|NA|TRBJ2-2
CASSNRVRTGELFF
>TRBV5-5|few|TRBJ2-2
CASSTQRENTGELFF
>TRBV5-6|NA|TRBJ2-3
CASSLEFRPSTDTQYF
>TRBV6-4|NA|TRBJ2-3
CASSVKSGGAVDTQYF
>TRBV5-1|once|TRBJ1-5
CASSREVDRLINRGHF
>TRBV27|NA|TRBJ1-1
CASSFRGNTEAFF
>TRBV9|NA|TRBJ2-7
CASSAFAGFHEQYF
>TRBV18|NA|TRBJ1-1
CASSRLGVMNTEAFF
>TRBV10-3|NA|TRBJ2-7
CATTGTGDYEQYF
>TRBV19|NA|TRBJ1-2
CASRSPGQSNYGYTF
>TRBV30|NA|TRBJ1-2
CAWSSNYGYTF
>TRBV6-5|NA|TRBJ2-3
CASSYSGTASTDTQYF
>TRBV7-6|once|TRBJ1-2
CASSWTDNYGYTF
>TRBV2|NA|TRBJ1-2
CASVFDPTYGYTF
>TRBV5-1|NA|TRBJ2-7
CASQLERGTYEQYF
>TRBV6-5|NA|TRBJ1-4
CASSYSQGPNEKLFF
>TRBV5-8|NA|TRBJ2-5
CASSYQGGETQYF
>TRBV5-1|NA|TRBJ1-1
CASSLVGTLNTEAFF
>TRBV27|once|TRBJ2-1
CASSSHLGQAYNEQFF
>TRBV28|NA|TRBJ1-2
CASSPSPGYGYTF
>TRBV7-2|NA|TRBJ2-1
CASSLAGGYNEQFF
>TRBV28|NA|TRBJ1-2
CASSALRGTNYGYTF
>TRBV7-3|NA|TRBJ2-3
CASSFGDRNTDTQYF
>TRBV30|NA|TRBJ2-1
CAWSVLGLAGARFYNEQFF
>TRBV9|NA|TRBJ2-2
CASSVGGKGGELFF
>TRBV7-9|NA|TRBJ2-3
CASKERVVTDTQYF